This paragraph reports one T cell receptor beta chain. This clone was recorded many times. The clone's antigen remains unknown. Per-nucleotide qualities are absent, and no much larger clonotype sits a single base away. No treatment had been received by any patient before thyroid surgery. Patient clinical samples collected from the early 2010s to the late 2010s were retrospectively analysed using T-cell receptor beta sequencing. The library relied on PCR. The instrument given in TCRdb is Illumina HiSeq 4000. High-throughput sequencing was used to profile the CDR3 region of the TCR beta-chain in every patient. The study's processing was this. Drawing on CDR3 differences between clinicopathological groups, the researchers built a classifier meant to tell apart patients with distant-metastatic papillary thyroid cancer. The Shannon index was used to measure repertoire diversity, and the Morisita-Horn index was used to measure how similar tumor and blood repertoires were. TCRdb reran the public reads through fastp at Q25 and MiXCR, keeping productive beta chains. The V and J calls were not made by the authors but by TCRdb's processing. The sample table holds about 33,000 clones, of which about a sixth were seen once. The top ten hold around 11% of the sample.

Looking up the germline V gene (reference sequence) yields CDR1 DFQATT and CDR2 SNEGSKA. Deletion took 5 bases off V and 4 bases off J, with a span of 11 bases between the germline ends. The CDR3 sequence holds 12 residues, the cysteine and phenylalanine included. The sequence is cut down to CDR3 DNA, 36 bases in frame from base 1. These data belong to a study of metastatic and nonmetastatic thyroid tumors (dated by TCRdb to 2020 to 2022). For context, the study as a whole: For patients with malignant and with benign thyroid disease, the researchers compared repertoires between peripheral blood samples and tumor or nodule tissue samples. Overall study outcomes, separate from this receptor: In both blood and tumor samples, TCR beta diversity was reported to be significantly higher in malignant tumors than in benign nodules.

The receptor was isolated from a male donor with papillary thyroid cancer or a benign thyroid nodule (not recorded which). Some clones in this sample may be carry-over from other donors' samples. The chain was built from TRBV20-1 and TRBJ1-2; too little of a D gene remains to name it. The sample taken for sequencing was blood. The bases read TGCAGTGCTCCCACCGGCCCCTATGGCTACACCTTC. Its translation is CSAPTGPYGYTF.